This T cell receptor beta chain was recorded in a study of cytomegalovirus exposure and HLA in healthy donors. Per the germline V gene, CDR1 is GTSNPN and CDR2 is SVGIG (reference sequence). The CDR3 loop spans 14 amino acids. Trimming at V came to 2 bases and at J to 4 bases, leaving 2 bases not matched to a gene. The PCR was carried out with 60 Vbeta primers and 13 Jbeta primers. The method was immunoSEQ multiplex PCR; TCRdb's version includes in-frame clones alone and lacks a portion of them. The sample contains around 70,000 clones, around 73% of which appear only once. As to this clone: Its antigen is still unknown.

Study results and caveats: TCR beta V segments were, for the most part, productive about 90% or about 30% of the time in an earlier analysis.

This TCR was recovered from a girl aged 5-17 years in good health and CMV-seropositive. The V gene is TRBV30, the J gene TRBJ1-4; 9 bases match TRBD1. The specimen sequenced was PBMCs. The CDR3 nucleotides read TGTGCCTGGAGTCCGGGACAGGGTAATGAAAAACTGTTTTTT. Protein product: CAWSPGQGNEKLFF.